This T cell receptor beta chain was sequenced during a study of cytomegalovirus exposure and HLA in healthy donors. Looking at the study overall: According to later analysis, the same platform produced the 110 or so validation and approximately 700 first-cohort repertoires.

This table comes from immunoSEQ multiplex PCR, and its TCRdb copy is limited to in-frame clones, with some not included. This sample carries over 200,000 clones, 90% of them seen once, and the ten largest clones take 0.35% to 0.4%. With 0 bases clipped from V and 2 bases from J, the junction kept 8 bases outside the gene matches. The CDR3 has 17 amino acids. Per germline, CDR1 SGHNT and CDR2 YYREEE (reference sequence). This receptor was obtained from a woman aged 18-29 years in good health and CMV-seronegative. The sample consisted of PBMCs. This chain links TRBV5-4 with TRBJ2-3; 8 bases fit TRBD1. This CDR3 reads CASSLADQGAYTDTQYF. CDR3 coding DNA: TGTGCCAGCAGCTTGGCGGATCAGGGGGCATACACAGATACGCAGTATTTT.